This entry lists 16 T cell receptor beta chains sequenced from one sample in a study of T-cell reconstitution after alpha-beta-depleted transplantation in children. Unique molecular identifiers were incorporated into the prepared TCRbeta library. TCRdb analysed the PCR reads with MiXCR anew, one entry per CDR3 protein. The sample lists about 580,000 distinct CDR3 sequences; more than 20% were seen once. The sequencing here drew on PBMCs, mostly from graft donor cells, taken 360 days after TCRalphabeta/CD19-depleted stem cell transplant. The receptor set was obtained from a boy under two years old who had a stem cell transplant for acute myeloid leukemia, so the T cells may come from the graft donor.

This chain joins TRBV12-3 or TRBV12-4 and TRBJ1-5; D perhaps matches TRBD1 (6 bases). V was clipped by 5 bases and J by 4 bases, with 15 bases between them. This CDR3 contains 15 residues. CDR3 DNA sequence: TGTGCCAGCAGTGTACGGACAGATTTTAATCAGCCCCAGCATTTT. It yields the protein CASSVRTDFNQPQHF.

This clonotype was observed a handful of times. V is TRBV7-2 and J is TRBJ2-5, with 9 bases identical to TRBD1. Germline CDR1 SGHTA, CDR2 FQGNSA. The length of the CDR3 is 15 residues. V was pared by 4 bases and J by 2 bases, with 5 bases of the junction left unmatched. CDR3 sequence (DNA): TGTGCCAGCAGCTACAGGGGGCTCTTACAAGAGACCCAGTACTTC. Protein product: CASSYRGLLQETQYF.

This clonotype was detected ten times or more. The chain has TRBV3-1 and TRBJ1-1, with D tentatively TRBD1 (6 bases). The V and J ends lost 0 bases and 1 base respectively, with 6 bases between them. CDR1 is LGHDT and CDR2 is YNNKEL in the germline V gene (reference sequence). The CDR3 covers 14 residues. The CDR3 region is CASSQDRGNTEAFF. The DNA of the CDR3 is TGTGCCAGCAGCCAAGACAGGGGGAACACTGAAGCTTTCTTT.

This clonotype has a handful of counts. J is TRBJ2-7 and V is TRBV20-1; 9 nucleotides match TRBD1. Trimming took 0 bases from V and 3 from J; bases not matched to a gene: 6. The germline V gene encodes CDR1 DFQATT and CDR2 SNEGSKA (reference sequence). The CDR3 loop spans 15 amino acids. The CDR3 loop is CSARDDGTGFYEQYF. The CDR3 bases are TGCAGTGCTAGAGATGACGGGACAGGGTTCTACGAGCAGTACTTC.

This clonotype was found many times. The genes are TRBV3-1 and TRBJ2-7; TRBD1 or TRBD2 may be the D gene (5 bases each). This CDR3 contains 16 residues. V shed 4 bases and J shed 2 bases, with 18 bases lying between them. Germline CDR1 LGHDT, CDR2 YNNKEL (reference sequence). CDR3 in amino acids: CASSPIRDLGAYEQYF. As DNA, the CDR3 is TGTGCCAGCAGCCCAATCAGGGATTTGGGGGCCTACGAGCAGTACTTC.

The chain links TRBV20-1 to TRBJ1-4; weak D call: TRBD1 (6 bases). Trimming stripped 0 bases from V and 2 bases from J, with 13 bases between. Per the germline V gene, CDR1 is DFQATT and CDR2 is SNEGSKA (reference sequence). There are 16 residues in the CDR3. CDR3 nucleotide sequence: TGCAGTGCTAGAGATTACAGGGAAGGTACTAATGAAAAACTGTTTTTT. Translating it yields CSARDYREGTNEKLFF.

The sample holds a few counts of this clonotype. In DNA, the CDR3 is TGTGCCACCAGCTGGCGGTCGGGATTCACTGAAGCTTTCTTT. This translates into CATSWRSGFTEAFF. The chain couples TRBV15 to TRBJ1-1; D is unresolved. This CDR3 is built from 14 residues. Trimming removed 5 bases at V and 4 bases at J, with 14 bases between. Per germline, CDR1 LNHNV and CDR2 YYDKDF (reference sequence).

The chain uses TRBV24-1 and TRBJ2-1, with TRBD2 matching 8 bases. V was pared by 4 bases and J by 4 bases, with 8 bases of the junction left unmatched. The CDR3 consists of 16 residues. CDR1 is KGHDR and CDR2 is SFDVKD in the germline V gene. Here the CDR3 DNA reads TGTGCCACCAGTGACCGCCAGCGGGGGTGGTACAATGAGCAGTTCTTC. Protein product: CATSDRQRGWYNEQFF.

Comment on this clonotype: This could be a read error, since a much larger clone is one nucleotide away. The rearrangement links TRBV20-1 to TRBJ1-1; D gene ambiguous. The germline V gene encodes CDR1 DFQATT and CDR2 SNEGSKA (reference sequence). This CDR3 is 11 amino acids long. This CDR3 reads CSARDAREAYF. The DNA of the CDR3 is TGCAGTGCTAGGGATGCCAGAGAAGCTTACTTT.

This clonotype was recorded once. This sequence joins TRBV29-1 and TRBJ1-2, with D perhaps matching TRBD1 (6 bases). The CDR3 sequence is 12 residues long. Trimming took 3 bases from V and 4 from J, leaving 9 bases between them. In germline, CDR1 is SQVTM, CDR2 ANQGSEA. CDR3 sequence (DNA): TGCAGCGTTGATGGACAGCCCTATGGCTACACCTTC. It yields the protein CSVDGQPYGYTF.

This clonotype has at least ten counts. This chain joins TRBV20-1 and TRBJ2-7, with D perhaps TRBD1 or TRBD2 (5 bases each). Germline values: CDR1 DFQATT, CDR2 SNEGSKA (reference sequence). With 2 bases removed from V and 6 bases from J, the gap between germline ends came to 14 bases. The CDR3 is made up of 13 amino acids. The CDR3 region is CSARRGLGAEQYF. CDR3 DNA: TGCAGTGCTAGACGCGGGCTCGGGGCCGAGCAGTACTTC.

V and J are TRBV4-3 and TRBJ2-1; perhaps TRBD2 as D (5 bases). The germline CDR1 and CDR2 sequences are LGHNA and YSLEER. Trimming stripped 0 bases from V and 6 bases from J, with 15 bases between. The CDR3 has 16 amino acids. The CDR3 sequence: CASSQDYGILGNEQFF. CDR3 nucleotides: TGCGCCAGCAGCCAAGATTACGGGATTTTGGGCAATGAGCAGTTCTTC.

The rearrangement links TRBV12-3 or TRBV12-4 to TRBJ2-1; a possible D gene is TRBD2 (7 bases). The CDR3 sequence is 15 residues long. V was shortened by 7 bases and J by 4 bases, with 17 bases between the two germline ends. CDR3 amino acids: CASTPVRGAYNEQFF. CDR3 bases: TGTGCCAGCACTCCCGTACGGGGGGCGTACAATGAGCAGTTCTTC.

This chain links TRBV7-6 with TRBJ2-1; TRBD2 aligns across 7 bases. Germline CDR1 SGHVS, CDR2 FNYEAQ. This CDR3 is built from 20 residues. V dropped 2 bases and J dropped 0; count of bases not matched to a gene: 16. CDR3 amino acids: CASSLRGPPVGGSSYNEQFF. CDR3 nucleotides: TGTGCCAGCAGCTTAAGGGGACCCCCGGTGGGGGGGAGCTCCTACAATGAGCAGTTCTTC.

V is TRBV29-1 and J is TRBJ1-4; D perhaps matches TRBD1 (6 bases). The germline CDR1 and CDR2 sequences are SQVTM and ANQGSEA. The V end lost 2 bases, the J end lost 7 bases, and 14 bases lay between the germline ends. There are 14 residues in the CDR3. CDR3 in amino acids: CSVEKGVVGEKLFF. In nucleotides, the CDR3 is TGCAGCGTTGAAAAGGGGGTGGTGGGTGAAAAACTGTTTTTT.

This clonotype was found many times. The rearrangement joins TRBV7-2 to TRBJ1-4; 8 nucleotides line up with TRBD1. This CDR3 has 14 amino acids. V lost 5 bases to trimming and J lost 5 bases; unmatched junction nucleotides: 4. The germline CDR1 and CDR2 sequences are SGHTA and FQGNSA. CDR3 sequence: CASSPRGPNEKLFF. CDR3 coding DNA: TGTGCCAGCAGCCCCAGGGGGCCAAATGAAAAACTGTTTTTT.